The clone carrying this T cell receptor beta chain was recorded many times. Its cognate antigen is unknown. This specimen comes from a study of CD8 T cells in ankylosing spondylitis. Study-wide results and limits: The study identified a TCR beta motif of roughly eight highly homologous variants that appeared characteristic of ankylosing spondylitis blood.

Making the TCR beta libraries involved quantitative 5'-RACE with molecular barcodes. TCRdb analysed the 5' RACE reads with MiXCR anew, one entry per CDR3 protein. The sample consists of a few hundred thousand distinct CDR3 sequences, 10% to 15% of them appearing once. Trimming took 0 bases from V and 1 from J, leaving 10 bases between them. The CDR3 contains 15 residues. Germline V gene sequence: CDR1 DFQATT, CDR2 SNEGSKA (reference sequence). The chain employs TRBV20-1 and TRBJ2-1; D gene unclear. Sample: blood, either unsorted or a sorted T cell fraction (not recorded which). This sequence originates from a male donor with ankylosing spondylitis. For the CDR3, the DNA is TGCAGTGCTAGAGATCTGGGAAAATCCTACAATGAGCAGTTCTTC. Translating gives CSARDLGKSYNEQFF.